The rows below give T cell receptor beta chains drawn from one sample of a study of control samples from healthy donors and cancer patients. Libraries were prepared by immunoSEQ multiplex PCR; TCRdb keeps only in-frame clonotypes and omits some of them. The top ten clones hold about 14% of a sample with 150,000 or so clones, about 93% of them seen once. Sequenced material: PBMCs. These receptors originate from a man aged 55 to 69 with colorectal cancer. The CDR3 runs from the conserved cysteine through the conserved F or W. The D gene is left open where the match is weak. The size of a clone is reported for some rows only, either as once, few or many, or as a class for expanded clones.

TRBD1 | - | TRBJ1-6 | TRBV18 | CASSPKAGQGANSPLHF | TGTGCCAGCTCACCAAAGGCTGGACAGGGGGCGAATTCACCCCTCCACTTT
- | - | TRBJ1-2 | TRBV6-1 | CASSEASVGFAYTF | TGTGCCAGCAGTGAAGCTTCGGTCGGGTTTGCTTACACCTTC
- | - | TRBJ1-2 | TRBV3-1/TRBV3-2 | CASSQEEQPAYGYTF | TGTGCCAGCAGCCAAGAGGAGCAGCCCGCTTATGGCTACACCTTC
- | - | TRBJ2-7 | TRBV6-6 | CASSSGRGRSSYEQYF | TGTGCCAGCAGTTCTGGTAGGGGCCGCAGCTCCTACGAGCAGTACTTC
- | once | TRBJ2-5 | TRBV11-2 | CASSHGTAQETQYF | TGTGCCAGCAGCCACGGGACGGCTCAAGAGACCCAGTACTTC
TRBD1 | - | TRBJ2-2 | TRBV6-5 | CASSLQGPANTGELFF | TGTGCCAGCAGTTTACAGGGGCCGGCGAACACCGGGGAGCTGTTTTTT
TRBD1 | - | TRBJ2-5 | TRBV2 | CASREGGRETQYF | TGTGCCAGCAGGGAAGGGGGCCGAGAGACCCAGTACTTC
TRBD1 | - | TRBJ2-7 | TRBV19 | CASSSALDRGSYEQYF | TGTGCCAGTAGCTCGGCCCTGGACAGGGGCTCCTACGAGCAGTACTTC
TRBD1 | - | TRBJ1-4 | TRBV2 | CASSGQGAANEKLFF | TGTGCCAGCAGTGGGCAGGGGGCGGCTAATGAAAAACTGTTTTTT
TRBD2 | - | TRBJ2-5 | TRBV30 | CAWKAGDETQYF | TGTGCCTGGAAAGCGGGGGATGAGACCCAGTACTTC
- | - | TRBJ1-2 | TRBV25-1 | CASRGAQGYTF | TGTGCCAGCAGAGGGGCGCAGGGCTACACCTTC
TRBD1 | - | TRBJ1-6 | TRBV4-1 | CASSQARGNGSPLHF | TGCGCCAGCAGCCAAGCCAGGGGGAATGGTTCACCCCTCCACTTT
TRBD2 | - | TRBJ2-7 | TRBV11-2 | CASSLEGRAYEQYF | TGTGCCAGCAGCTTAGAGGGGAGGGCCTACGAGCAGTACTTC
TRBD2 | - | TRBJ2-2 | TRBV5-4 | CASSLTAGGRSTGELFF | TGTGCCAGCAGCTTGACCGCGGGGGGGCGGAGCACCGGGGAGCTGTTTTTT
- | - | TRBJ1-1 | TRBV5-1 | CASSFQGGHTEAFF | TGCGCCAGCAGCTTCCAGGGAGGGCACACTGAAGCTTTCTTT
- | - | TRBJ1-2 | TRBV11-2 | CASSPIGVPRLGYTF | TGTGCCAGCAGCCCAATAGGGGTCCCGCGATTAGGCTACACCTTC
- | - | TRBJ2-2 | TRBV18 | CASSSNHRTGELFF | TGTGCCAGCTCATCAAACCACAGGACCGGGGAGCTGTTTTTT
- | - | TRBJ2-5 | TRBV5-1 | CASSPGGYGRGETQYF | TGCGCCAGCAGCCCCGGAGGGTACGGTCGCGGGGAGACCCAGTACTTC
TRBD2 | - | TRBJ2-3 | TRBV18 | CASSPPGLAGNEDTQYF | TGTGCCAGCTCACCACCGGGTCTAGCGGGTAACGAGGATACGCAGTATTTT
TRBD2 | once | TRBJ2-1 | TRBV11-3 | CASSSLAGNEQFF | TGTGCCAGCAGCTCACTAGCGGGGAATGAGCAGTTCTTC
- | once | TRBJ1-6 | TRBV18 | CASSPRVPDTQGGNSPLHF | TGTGCCAGCTCACCACGGGTGCCTGACACACAAGGAGGTAATTCACCCCTCCACTTT
- | - | TRBJ1-2 | TRBV30 | CALNREYGYGYTF | TGTGCCTTGAACAGGGAGTACGGCTATGGCTACACCTTC
- | - | TRBJ1-2 | TRBV30 | CAWRQKGQDYGYTF | TGTGCCTGGAGGCAGAAGGGGCAGGACTATGGCTACACCTTC
- | - | TRBJ2-2 | TRBV27 | CASRGKEYTGELFF | TGTGCCAGCCGCGGGAAAGAGTACACCGGGGAGCTGTTTTTT
TRBD1 | - | TRBJ2-5 | TRBV14 | CASSRWTGEDETQYF | TGTGCCAGCAGCCGGTGGACAGGGGAGGATGAGACCCAGTACTTC
- | - | TRBJ1-3 | TRBV19 | CASSPSWGSTGNTIYF | TGTGCCAGTAGTCCTTCTTGGGGCTCTACTGGAAACACCATATATTTT
TRBD1 | - | TRBJ2-7 | TRBV7-8 | CASSARTGRYEQYF | TGTGCCAGCAGCGCCAGGACAGGGCGGTACGAGCAGTACTTC
TRBD1 | - | TRBJ1-2 | TRBV18 | CASQSPGGNYGYTF | TGTGCCAGTCAAAGCCCAGGGGGCAACTATGGCTACACCTTC
- | - | TRBJ1-2 | TRBV10-3 | CAIWGGVGYGYTF | TGTGCCATCTGGGGAGGGGTGGGATATGGCTACACCTTC
- | - | TRBJ1-2 | TRBV19 | CASSTPDGNYGYTF | TGTGCCAGTAGTACCCCAGACGGTAACTATGGCTACACCTTC
- | - | TRBJ1-4 | TRBV10-1 | CASSAGQRQEKLFF | TGCGCCAGCAGTGCGGGCCAACGTCAAGAAAAACTGTTTTTT
TRBD2 | - | TRBJ2-5 | TRBV5-1 | CASSTSGTSGGAGETQYF | TGCGCCAGCAGCACCTCTGGGACTAGCGGGGGGGCAGGAGAGACCCAGTACTTC
- | - | TRBJ1-6 | TRBV6-1 | CASSGTGSSYNSPLHF | TGTGCCAGCAGTGGAACAGGGAGCTCCTATAATTCACCCCTCCACTTT
- | - | TRBJ1-5 | TRBV19 | CASNTGSGANQPQHF | TGTGCCAGCAATACTGGGTCGGGGGCTAATCAGCCCCAGCATTTT
- | - | TRBJ1-1 | TRBV5-6 | CASTPRQIRGTEAFF | TGTGCCAGCACCCCACGTCAAATTCGCGGCACTGAAGCTTTCTTT
- | - | TRBJ2-7 | TRBV28 | CASSLGATPHEQYF | TGTGCCAGCAGTTTAGGCGCTACTCCCCACGAGCAGTACTTC
TRBD2 | - | TRBJ2-1 | TRBV6-4 | CASSGRGGHYNEQFF | TGTGCCAGCAGTGGTCGCGGGGGGCACTACAATGAGCAGTTCTTC